This T cell receptor beta chain appears in the sequencing data of a study of shared clonotypes between healthy human individuals. As to this clone: Its antigen is unidentified.

Study-level points and caveats: Apart from blood, nothing was sampled; tissue repertoires likely differ.

Here immunoSEQ multiplex PCR was the method, and the copy in TCRdb shows in-frame clones only, minus some. The sample shows 2 million to 2.5 million clones, more than 85% of them seen only once. Germline assignment: CDR1 MDHEN and CDR2 SYDVKM. Trimming took 2 bases from V and 1 from J; bases not matched to a gene: 3. The length of the CDR3 is 15 residues. Sequenced material: naive CD4+ T cells from PBMCs. Noted subset: CD45RA+ positively selected. This rearrangement joins TRBV28 to TRBJ2-3, with 7 bases matching TRBD2. This clonotype originated in a man aged 18 to 30 in good health. Some clones in this sample may be carry-over from other donors' samples. DNA of the CDR3: TGTGCCAGCAGTTTACCCCTAGCGGGCACAGATACGCAGTATTTT. Its protein is CASSLPLAGTDTQYF.